One sample yielded the 7 T cell receptor beta chains listed below, sequenced in a study of T-cell reconstitution after alpha-beta-depleted transplantation in children. Researchers prepared the TCRbeta library using unique molecular identifiers, the study reports. TCRdb fed the PCR reads into MiXCR, producing one record per CDR3 protein. The sample has about 600,000 distinct CDR3 sequences; over 9.5% are singletons. The material was PBMCs from the stem cell graft donor, obtained from the stem cell graft. Every receptor here comes from a human donor who donated a stem cell graft to a child with acute myeloid leukemia.

This clonotype was seen many times. The chain combines TRBV7-2 with TRBJ2-3; D tentatively reads TRBD1 or TRBD2 (6 bases each). Trimming took 1 base from V and 6 from J, leaving 11 bases between them. Germline V gives CDR1 SGHTA, CDR2 FQGNSA. The CDR3 runs to 14 residues. CDR3 DNA: TGTGCCAGCAGCTTAGGGGGGGCCCCGGATACGCAGTATTTT. Amino acid sequence: CASSLGGAPDTQYF.

The sample holds many counts of this clonotype. The rearrangement joins TRBV20-1 to TRBJ2-1, with 7 bases identical to TRBD2. Germline V gives CDR1 DFQATT, CDR2 SNEGSKA (reference sequence). The length of the CDR3 is 16 residues. V dropped 6 bases and J dropped 0; count of bases not matched to a gene: 11. The DNA of the CDR3 is TGCAGTGCCGCCGCGACTAGCAGAAGCTCCTACAATGAGCAGTTCTTC. It yields the protein CSAAATSRSSYNEQFF.

V is TRBV12-3 or TRBV12-4 and J is TRBJ2-5; 13 nucleotides align to TRBD2. The CDR3 spans 15 residues. The J segment lost 5 bases and the V segment lost 5 bases, leaving 5 bases of the junction unmatched. The CDR3 region is CASSIGTSGKETQYF. CDR3 bases: TGTGCCAGCAGTATCGGGACTAGCGGGAAGGAGACCCAGTACTTC.

The V and J genes are TRBV4-2 and TRBJ2-7; D gene uncertain. CDR3 length: 15 amino acids. Trimming cost V 1 base and J 5 bases, with 15 bases left between them. Germline V gene data show CDR1 as LGHNA and CDR2 as YNFKEQ. The CDR3 spells CASSQAMTPQNEQYF. CDR3 bases: TGTGCCAGCAGCCAAGCGATGACCCCGCAAAACGAGCAGTACTTC.

CDR3 in DNA: TGCAGTGCTAGTCGCCCCTCGGAAATAGGGGGCTACACCTTC. This gives the protein CSASRPSEIGGYTF. The chain links TRBV20-1 to TRBJ1-2; no clear D. The CDR3 spans 14 residues. V shed 3 bases and J shed 8 bases, with 19 bases lying between them. Germline CDR1 and CDR2: DFQATT and SNEGSKA (reference sequence).

The chain is built from TRBV6-5 and TRBJ1-1; D gene ambiguous. V lost 4 bases and J 7 bases, leaving 16 bases between the germline ends. The CDR3 has 14 amino acids. CDR1 is MNHEY, CDR2 SVGAGI, per germline. The CDR3 DNA reads TGTGCCAGCAGTTTTGAGGGTTCGAGGGTTGAAGCTTTCTTT. This translates into CASSFEGSRVEAFF.

The J gene is TRBJ2-7, the V gene TRBV28; 8 nucleotides align to TRBD1. There are 18 residues in the CDR3. Germline-derived CDR1 and CDR2 are MDHEN and SYDVKM. V lost 6 bases, J lost 0 bases, and 16 bases stayed unmatched. CDR3 loop: CASRTGTGQPGASYEQYF. The CDR3 DNA is TGTGCCAGCAGGACCGGGACAGGTCAGCCCGGGGCCTCCTACGAGCAGTACTTC.